This entry lists 30 T cell receptor beta chains sequenced from one sample in a study of control samples from healthy donors and cancer patients. The table came from immunoSEQ multiplex PCR; TCRdb's copy has only in-frame clones and leaves some out. The sample has roughly 370,000 clones, 80% to 95% seen once. The sample taken for sequencing was PBMCs. The source of these receptors is a man aged 35 to 55 with head and neck cancer.

The V call is TRBV27, the J call TRBJ2-5; D is perhaps TRBD2 (5 bases). Between the trimmed V and J ends, which lost 8 bases and 5 bases, there was a span of 18 bases. This CDR3 region has 14 residues. Germline V gives CDR1 MNHEY, CDR2 SMNVEV (reference sequence). The CDR3 here is CASGGPPRGETQYF. The CDR3 bases are TGTGCCAGCGGAGGACCTCCTCGTGGGGAGACCCAGTACTTC.

The chain is built from TRBV7-9 and TRBJ1-3, with D uncertain. CDR3 length equals 17 residues. Germline V lookup: CDR1 SEHNR, CDR2 FQNEAQ (reference sequence). Trimming removed 1 base from V and 2 bases from J, with 15 bases in between. In nucleotides, the CDR3 is TGTGCCAGCAGCTTAGGACCCGCGGGAAAGACTGGAAACACCATATATTTT. This codes for CASSLGPAGKTGNTIYF.

The V gene is TRBV4-3, the J gene TRBJ2-7; D is possibly TRBD1 (5 bases). This CDR3 has 14 residues. V was pared by 0 bases and J by 1 base, with 7 bases between. In germline, CDR1 is LGHNA, CDR2 YSLEER. The CDR3: CASSQEAGSYEQYF. The CDR3 nucleotides are TGCGCCAGCAGCCAAGAGGCAGGGTCCTACGAGCAGTACTTC.

This chain connects TRBV3-1 (or the pseudogene TRBV3-2) to TRBJ2-2; D may be TRBD2 (6 bases). The CDR3 runs 14 residues. CDR1 is LGHDT, CDR2 YNNKEL, per germline (reference sequence). Trimming took 11 bases from V and 1 from J, leaving 14 bases between them. CDR3 sequence reads: CASKRRGNTGELFF. The CDR3 DNA is TGTGCCTCAAAAAGGCGGGGGAACACCGGGGAGCTGTTTTTT.

The chain links TRBV11-2 to TRBJ1-4, with a tentative D call TRBD1 (5 bases). Trimming pared 1 base from V and 6 bases from J, leaving 6 bases between. There are 13 residues in the CDR3. CDR1 SGHAT and CDR2 FQNNGV come from the germline V gene. This CDR3 is CASSLGRDEKLFF. Written as DNA, the CDR3 is TGTGCCAGCAGCTTAGGCAGGGATGAAAAACTGTTTTTT.

The chain couples TRBV10-2 to TRBJ1-1; the match to TRBD1 covers 8 bases. The CDR3 spans 14 residues. CDR1 is WSHSY and CDR2 is SAAADI in the germline V gene. The ends lost 6 bases at V and 10 bases at J; junction bases unmatched: 13. The CDR3 sequence is CASSEPGQGQIAFF. The CDR3 nucleotides read TGCGCCAGCAGCGAGCCCGGACAGGGCCAGATAGCTTTCTTT.

The rearrangement links TRBV19 to TRBJ1-1, with D unresolved. This CDR3 region has 13 residues. Trimming removed 5 bases at V and 0 bases at J, with 7 bases between. Germline CDR1 and CDR2: LNHDA and SQIVND (reference sequence). The CDR3 reads CASSGPMNTEAFF. As DNA, the CDR3 is TGTGCCAGTAGTGGTCCCATGAACACTGAAGCTTTCTTT.

The chain combines TRBV20-1 with TRBJ1-1, with D unresolved. V gave up 2 bases and J gave up 2 bases, with 3 bases separating them. Per germline, CDR1 DFQATT and CDR2 SNEGSKA (reference sequence). The CDR3 runs 11 residues. Written as DNA, the CDR3 is TGCAGTGCTAGACATAACACTGAAGCTTTCTTT. This codes for CSARHNTEAFF.

This clone was seen a handful of times. The chain links TRBV12-3 or TRBV12-4 to TRBJ2-4; unclear D gene. This CDR3 has 11 amino acids. V was trimmed by 0 bases and J by 6 bases, leaving 0 bases between them. The CDR3 nucleotides are TGTGCCAGCAGTTTAGCAAACATTCAGTACTTC. This gives the protein CASSLANIQYF.

This clone was seen just once. Other DNA sequences in the sample encode the same CDR3. V gene TRBV19 combines with J gene TRBJ2-7; D unclear. Per the germline V gene, CDR1 is LNHDA and CDR2 is SQIVND (reference sequence). V lost 3 bases and J 3 bases, leaving 9 bases between the germline ends. CDR3 length equals 13 residues. The CDR3 reads CASSIGRSYEQYF. The CDR3 nucleotides are TGTGCCAGTAGTATTGGCAGAAGCTACGAGCAGTACTTC.

V gene TRBV10-3 combines with J gene TRBJ2-7; D unresolved. The CDR3 runs 13 residues. The germline CDR1 and CDR2 sequences are ENHRY and SYGVKD. The V and J ends lost 2 bases and 5 bases respectively, with 10 bases between them. CDR3 loop: CAISEPTGNEQYF. For the CDR3, the DNA is TGTGCCATCAGTGAGCCAACTGGTAACGAGCAGTACTTC.

The chain combines TRBV24-1 with TRBJ2-1, with no clear D. The V end lost 0 bases, the J end lost 0 bases, and 11 bases lay between the germline ends. There are 17 residues in the CDR3. Germline values: CDR1 KGHDR, CDR2 SFDVKD. CDR3 loop: CATSDLHKNSSYNEQFF. CDR3 sequence (DNA): TGTGCCACCAGTGATTTGCATAAGAATAGCTCCTACAATGAGCAGTTCTTC.

This rearrangement joins TRBV27 to TRBJ2-2; no definite D call. V was clipped by 7 bases and J by 4 bases, with 13 bases between them. Per germline, CDR1 MNHEY and CDR2 SMNVEV (reference sequence). This CDR3 is built from 14 residues. The CDR3: CASTTLAATGELFF. DNA for the CDR3: TGTGCCAGCACCACTCTGGCCGCCACCGGGGAGCTGTTTTTT.

The rearrangement uses TRBV27 and TRBJ2-7; D might be TRBD2 (6 bases). CDR1 is MNHEY, CDR2 SMNVEV, per germline (reference sequence). V was pared by 5 bases and J by 1 base, with 15 bases between. The CDR3 has 15 amino acids. CDR3 residues: CASSPTLAESYEQYF. CDR3 nucleotides: TGTGCCAGCAGTCCCACCTTAGCGGAGTCCTACGAGCAGTACTTC.

The chain employs TRBV7-3 and TRBJ2-5; tentatively, D is TRBD1 or TRBD2 (6 bases each). This CDR3 spans 13 amino acids. From germline, CDR1 is SGHTA and CDR2 FQGTGA. V was clipped by 11 bases and J by 1 base, with 14 bases between them. Here the CDR3 reads CACARGAQETQYF. CDR3 nucleotide sequence: TGTGCCTGCGCTAGGGGGGCCCAAGAGACCCAGTACTTC.

DNA for the CDR3: TGTGCCTGGACCCCGCTAGCGGGAGCGTATGAGCAGTTCTTC. This sequence encodes CAWTPLAGAYEQFF. V gene TRBV30 combines with J gene TRBJ2-1; 10 bases line up with TRBD2. The junction had 8 bases not matched to a gene; V was cut back by 4 bases and J by 8 bases. The CDR3 sequence is 14 residues long. Germline CDR1 and CDR2: GTSNPN and SVGIG (reference sequence).

The chain joins TRBV7-6 to TRBJ2-2; 13 nucleotides align to TRBD2. With V trimmed by 5 bases and J by 5 bases, 14 bases remained unmatched. Germline lookup yields CDR1 SGHVS and CDR2 FNYEAQ. The CDR3 is made up of 19 amino acids. The CDR3 is CASSPPGLAGPPGTGELFF. The CDR3 DNA is TGTGCCAGCAGCCCGCCGGGACTAGCGGGGCCACCGGGAACCGGGGAGCTGTTTTTT.

The chain is built from TRBV27 and TRBJ2-7; TRBD2 agrees at 10 bases. The J segment lost 4 bases and the V segment lost 2 bases, leaving 5 bases of the junction unmatched. CDR1 and CDR2 from the germline V gene are MNHEY and SMNVEV (reference sequence). The CDR3 has 15 amino acids. CDR3 protein: CASSLGTSETYEQYF. The CDR3 nucleotides read TGTGCCAGCAGTTTAGGGACTAGCGAGACGTACGAGCAGTACTTC.

The chain recombines TRBV29-1 with TRBJ2-3; no clear D. The germline CDR1 and CDR2 sequences are SQVTM and ANQGSEA. V shed 3 bases and J shed 6 bases, with 10 bases lying between them. This CDR3 spans 12 amino acids. The CDR3, as DNA: TGCAGCGTTGACCTCTTGGGCGATACGCAGTATTTT. Translated: CSVDLLGDTQYF.

This chain links TRBV10-3 with TRBJ2-7, with 7 positions matching TRBD2. The CDR3 is 14 amino acids. With 7 bases clipped from V and 0 bases from J, the junction kept 6 bases outside the gene matches. Germline V lookup: CDR1 ENHRY, CDR2 SYGVKD. The CDR3 protein is CAIKEGGSSYEQYF. The DNA for the CDR3 is TGTGCCATCAAGGAGGGCGGGAGCTCCTACGAGCAGTACTTC.

Regarding this clone: A junction boundary mismatches the germline segment, possibly from a read error. The chain has TRBV7-9 and TRBJ2-1; TRBD2 aligns across 11 bases. CDR1 is SEHNR and CDR2 is FQNEAQ in the germline V gene (reference sequence). The CDR3 loop spans 14 amino acids. The CDR3 coding sequence is TGTGCCAGCAGATTAGCGGGGGGGCACAATGAGCAGTTCTTC. Translating gives CASRLAGGHNEQFF.

The chain carries TRBV6-1 and TRBJ1-2; TRBD1 might be the D (6 bases). The germline V and J ends were trimmed by 6 bases and 7 bases, with 15 bases remaining between them. The CDR3 contains 13 residues. Per germline, CDR1 MNHNS and CDR2 SASEGT. CDR3 sequence reads: CASRGAWNSGYTF. The CDR3 region has the DNA TGTGCCAGCAGGGGGGCCTGGAACAGTGGCTACACCTTC.

The chain joins TRBV4-2 to TRBJ1-2; D gene unclear. V gave up 0 bases and J gave up 4 bases, with 12 bases separating them. Per germline, CDR1 LGHNA and CDR2 YNFKEQ. The CDR3 covers 15 residues. The CDR3 sequence is CASSQENPMGYGYTF. In DNA form, the CDR3 reads TGTGCCAGCAGCCAAGAAAACCCGATGGGCTATGGCTACACCTTC.

The chain joins TRBV11-3 to TRBJ2-5; perhaps D is TRBD1 or TRBD2 (5 bases each). With 5 bases removed from V and 5 bases from J, the gap between germline ends came to 18 bases. CDR1 and CDR2 (germline): SGHNT, YENEEA. The CDR3 has 15 amino acids. This chain's CDR3 is CASSQRDGSGETQYF. DNA for the CDR3: TGTGCCAGCAGCCAACGGGACGGATCCGGGGAGACCCAGTACTTC.

This clone was picked up one time. The chain is built from TRBV2 and TRBJ1-1; the D is unclear. The length of the CDR3 is 13 residues. Trimming stripped 2 bases from V and 1 base from J, with 5 bases between. Germline-derived CDR1 and CDR2 are SNHLY and FYNNEI. CDR3 DNA sequence: TGTGCCAGCAGTGAACCACCGAACACTGAAGCTTTCTTT. Translated, it gives CASSEPPNTEAFF.

V is TRBV11-3 and J is TRBJ2-5, with D unclear. CDR3 length equals 13 residues. Trimming cost V 5 bases and J 4 bases, with 11 bases left between them. Germline CDR1 SGHNT, CDR2 YENEEA. CDR3 amino acids: CASSAAPGETQYF. The DNA for the CDR3 is TGTGCCAGCAGCGCCGCCCCGGGAGAGACCCAGTACTTC.

The chain has TRBV4-3 and TRBJ2-1; 7 nucleotides line up with TRBD2. There are 13 residues in the CDR3. V gave up 1 base and J gave up 10 bases; unmatched junction bases: 4. CDR1 LGHNA and CDR2 YSLEER come from the germline V gene. The CDR3 reads CASSQGRAGEQFF. CDR3 DNA sequence: TGCGCCAGCAGCCAAGGTAGAGCGGGGGAGCAGTTCTTC.

The chain recombines TRBV5-4 with TRBJ1-1, with D tentatively TRBD1 (5 bases). The CDR3 is made up of 16 amino acids. CDR1 and CDR2 from the germline V gene are SGHNT and YYREEE (reference sequence). V was clipped by 0 bases and J by 7 bases, with 19 bases between them. The DNA for the CDR3 is TGTGCCAGCAGCTTGGATCTGGACGGGGCCAGTGTTGAAGCTTTCTTT. Translated: CASSLDLDGASVEAFF.

V and J are TRBV7-2 and TRBJ2-7; D may be TRBD1 (5 bases). Germline V gives CDR1 SGHTA, CDR2 FQGNSA. The CDR3 length is 16 residues. V lost 1 base and J lost 6, with 19 bases in between. This CDR3 is CASSLGSGPRVGEQYF. In nucleotides, the CDR3 is TGTGCCAGCAGCTTAGGGTCAGGGCCTCGGGTAGGCGAGCAGTACTTC.

The rearrangement links TRBV4-2 to TRBJ2-5, with D perhaps matching TRBD1 (5 bases). The germline gives CDR1 LGHNA, CDR2 YNFKEQ. This CDR3 is 13 amino acids long. The V gene lost 0 bases and the J gene lost 8 bases, with 10 bases spanning the gap. CDR3 sequence: CASSQDGQGTQYF. CDR3 coding DNA: TGTGCCAGCAGCCAAGATGGGCAGGGCACCCAGTACTTC.